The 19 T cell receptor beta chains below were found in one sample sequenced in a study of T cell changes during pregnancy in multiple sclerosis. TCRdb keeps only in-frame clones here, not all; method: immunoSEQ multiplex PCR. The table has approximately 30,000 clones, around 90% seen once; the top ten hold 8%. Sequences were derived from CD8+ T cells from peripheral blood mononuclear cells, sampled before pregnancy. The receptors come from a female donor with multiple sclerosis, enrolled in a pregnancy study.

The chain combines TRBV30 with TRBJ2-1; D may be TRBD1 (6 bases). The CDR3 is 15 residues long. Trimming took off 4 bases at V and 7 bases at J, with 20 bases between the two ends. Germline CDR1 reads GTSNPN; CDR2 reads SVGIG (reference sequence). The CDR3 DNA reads TGTGCCTGGACCCGGTACAGGGAAGGTCGGAATGAGCAGTTCTTC. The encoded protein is CAWTRYREGRNEQFF.

The CDR3 DNA reads TGTGCCATCAGTCTAACGATAACCGGGACTAGCGATAGGTATGAGCAGTTCTTC. As protein: CAISLTITGTSDRYEQFF. This chain connects TRBV10-3 to TRBJ2-1; 10 positions match TRBD2. With 5 bases clipped from V and 8 bases from J, the junction kept 18 bases outside the gene matches. Germline V gene data show CDR1 as ENHRY and CDR2 as SYGVKD. This CDR3 contains 18 residues.

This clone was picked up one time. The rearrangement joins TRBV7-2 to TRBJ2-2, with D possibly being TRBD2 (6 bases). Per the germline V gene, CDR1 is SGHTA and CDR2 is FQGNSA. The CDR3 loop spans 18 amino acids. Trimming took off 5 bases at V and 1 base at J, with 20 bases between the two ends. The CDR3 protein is CASSRGGVGRWNTGELFF. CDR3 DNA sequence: TGTGCCAGCAGCCGCGGCGGGGTGGGGCGGTGGAACACCGGGGAGCTGTTTTTT.

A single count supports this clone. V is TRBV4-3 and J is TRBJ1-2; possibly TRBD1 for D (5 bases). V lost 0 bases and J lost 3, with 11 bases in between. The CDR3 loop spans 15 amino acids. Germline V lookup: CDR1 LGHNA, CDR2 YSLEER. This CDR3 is CASSQDGGQHYGYTF. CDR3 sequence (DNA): TGCGCCAGCAGCCAAGACGGTGGACAACACTATGGCTACACCTTC.

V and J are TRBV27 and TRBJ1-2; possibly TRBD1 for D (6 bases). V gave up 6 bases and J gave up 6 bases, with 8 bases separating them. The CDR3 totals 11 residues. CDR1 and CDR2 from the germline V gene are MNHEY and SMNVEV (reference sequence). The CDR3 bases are TGTGCCAGCAGGTCAGGGGATGGCTACACCTTC. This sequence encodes CASRSGDGYTF.

The CDR3 DNA is TGTGCCAGCAGCTTCGGGGGGCCGAGCTACGAGCAGTACTTC. Encoded protein: CASSFGGPSYEQYF. The chain combines TRBV11-2 with TRBJ2-7; TRBD2 might be the D (7 bases). Trimming removed 3 bases at V and 3 bases at J, with 12 bases between. Per the germline V gene, CDR1 is SGHAT and CDR2 is FQNNGV. CDR3 length equals 14 residues.

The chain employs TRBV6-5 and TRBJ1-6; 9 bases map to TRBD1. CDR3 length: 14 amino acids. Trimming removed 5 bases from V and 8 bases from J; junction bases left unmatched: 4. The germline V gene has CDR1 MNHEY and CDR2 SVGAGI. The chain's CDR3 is CASSPGQGHSPLHF. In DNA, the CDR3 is TGTGCCAGCAGTCCCGGACAGGGGCATTCACCCCTCCACTTT.

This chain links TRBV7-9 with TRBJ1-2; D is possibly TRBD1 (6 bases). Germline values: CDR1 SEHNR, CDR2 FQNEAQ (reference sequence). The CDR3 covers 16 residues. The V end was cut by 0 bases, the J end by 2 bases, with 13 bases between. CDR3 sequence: CASSLAGPGENYGYTF. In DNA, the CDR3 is TGTGCCAGCAGCTTAGCGGGGCCAGGGGAGAACTATGGCTACACCTTC.

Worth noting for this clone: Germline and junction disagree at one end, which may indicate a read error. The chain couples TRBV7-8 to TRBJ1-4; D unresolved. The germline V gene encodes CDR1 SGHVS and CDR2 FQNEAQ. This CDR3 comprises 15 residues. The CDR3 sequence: CTSSLVAGKGEKLFF. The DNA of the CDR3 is TGTACCAGCAGCTTAGTTGCAGGAAAAGGCGAAAAACTGTTTTTT.

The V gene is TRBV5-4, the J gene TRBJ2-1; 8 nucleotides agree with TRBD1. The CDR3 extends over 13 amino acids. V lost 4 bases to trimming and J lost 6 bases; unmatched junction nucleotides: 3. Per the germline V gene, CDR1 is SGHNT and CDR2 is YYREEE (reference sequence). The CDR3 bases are TGTGCCAGCAGCCATGACAGGGGCAATGAGCAGTTCTTC. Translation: CASSHDRGNEQFF.

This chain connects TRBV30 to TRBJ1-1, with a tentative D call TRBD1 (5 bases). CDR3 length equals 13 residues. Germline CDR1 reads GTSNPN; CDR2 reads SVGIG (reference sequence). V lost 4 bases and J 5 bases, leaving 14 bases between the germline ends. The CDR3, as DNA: TGTGCCTGGAATTTGGGGAGGGGAACTGAAGCTTTCTTT. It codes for CAWNLGRGTEAFF.

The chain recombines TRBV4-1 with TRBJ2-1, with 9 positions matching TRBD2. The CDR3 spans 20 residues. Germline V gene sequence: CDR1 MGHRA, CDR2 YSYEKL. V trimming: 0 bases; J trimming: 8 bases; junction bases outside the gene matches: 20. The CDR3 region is CASSQDEETSGGYYSDEQFF. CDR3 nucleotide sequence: TGCGCCAGCAGCCAAGATGAAGAGACTAGCGGAGGCTACTACTCGGATGAGCAGTTCTTC.

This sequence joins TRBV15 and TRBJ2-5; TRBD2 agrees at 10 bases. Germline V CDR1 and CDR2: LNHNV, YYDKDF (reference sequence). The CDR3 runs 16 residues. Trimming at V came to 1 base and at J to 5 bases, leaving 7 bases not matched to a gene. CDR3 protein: CATSRGGTSEMETQYF. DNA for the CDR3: TGTGCCACCAGCAGAGGCGGGACTAGCGAGATGGAGACCCAGTACTTC.

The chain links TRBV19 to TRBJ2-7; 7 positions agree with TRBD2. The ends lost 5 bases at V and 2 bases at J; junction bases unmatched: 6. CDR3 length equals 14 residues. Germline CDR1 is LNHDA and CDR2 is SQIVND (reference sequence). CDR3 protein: CASSWGGYPYEQYF. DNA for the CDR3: TGTGCCAGTAGTTGGGGGGGATACCCCTACGAGCAGTACTTC.

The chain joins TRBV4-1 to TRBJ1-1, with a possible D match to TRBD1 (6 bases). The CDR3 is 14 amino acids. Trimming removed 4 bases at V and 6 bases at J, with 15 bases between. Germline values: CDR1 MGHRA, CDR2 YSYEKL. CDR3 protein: CASSPQDSVPEAFF. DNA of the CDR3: TGCGCCAGCAGCCCGCAGGACAGCGTCCCTGAAGCTTTCTTT.

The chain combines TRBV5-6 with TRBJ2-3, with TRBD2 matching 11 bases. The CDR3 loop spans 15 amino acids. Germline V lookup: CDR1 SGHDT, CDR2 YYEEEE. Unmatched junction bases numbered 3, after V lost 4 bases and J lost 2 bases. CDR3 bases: TGTGCCAGCAGCGATAGCGGGGGGGTCACAGATACGCAGTATTTT. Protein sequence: CASSDSGGVTDTQYF.

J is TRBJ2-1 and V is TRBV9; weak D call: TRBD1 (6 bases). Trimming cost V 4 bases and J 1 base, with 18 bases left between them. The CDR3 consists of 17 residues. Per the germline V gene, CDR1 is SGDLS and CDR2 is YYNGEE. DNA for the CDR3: TGTGCCAGCAGCCTCCCCGGGACACAGGTTTCCTACAATGAGCAGTTCTTC. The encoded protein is CASSLPGTQVSYNEQFF.

CDR3 sequence reads: CASSTPGGLGSPLHF. The CDR3 DNA reads TGTGCCAGCAGCACACCCGGGGGGTTAGGATCACCCCTCCACTTT. The rearrangement joins TRBV5-8 to TRBJ1-6; TRBD1 is a possible D gene (5 bases). Trimming took off 4 bases at V and 10 bases at J, with 18 bases between the two ends. Germline V gives CDR1 SGHTS, CDR2 YDEGEE. The CDR3 is 15 amino acids. The whole variable domain, filled in from reference TRBV5-8 and TRBJ1-6, reads EAGVTQSPTHLIKTRGQQATLRCSPISGHTSVYWYQQALGLGLQFLLWYDEGEERNRGNFPPRFSGRQFPNYSSELNVNALELEDSALYLCASSTPGGLGSPLHFGNGTRLTVT.

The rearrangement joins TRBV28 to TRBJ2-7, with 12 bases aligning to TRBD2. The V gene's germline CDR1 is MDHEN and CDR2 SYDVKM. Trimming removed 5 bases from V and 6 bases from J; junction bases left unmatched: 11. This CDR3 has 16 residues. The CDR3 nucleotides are TGTGCCAGCAGTACGCTAGCGGGGGGGTCCGCCCTCGAGCAGTACTTC. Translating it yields CASSTLAGGSALEQYF.